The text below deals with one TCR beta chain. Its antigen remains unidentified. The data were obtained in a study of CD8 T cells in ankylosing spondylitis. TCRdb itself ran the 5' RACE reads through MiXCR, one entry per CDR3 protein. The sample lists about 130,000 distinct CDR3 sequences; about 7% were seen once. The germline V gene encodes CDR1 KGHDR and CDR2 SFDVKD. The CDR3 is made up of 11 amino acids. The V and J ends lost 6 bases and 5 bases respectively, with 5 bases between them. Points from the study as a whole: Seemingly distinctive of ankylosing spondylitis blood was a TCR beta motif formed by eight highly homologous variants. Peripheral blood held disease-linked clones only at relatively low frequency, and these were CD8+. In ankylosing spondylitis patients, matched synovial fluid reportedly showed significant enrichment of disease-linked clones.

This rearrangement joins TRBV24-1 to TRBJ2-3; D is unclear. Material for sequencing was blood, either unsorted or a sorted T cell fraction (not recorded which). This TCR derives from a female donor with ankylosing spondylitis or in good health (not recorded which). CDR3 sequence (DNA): TGTGCCACCAGTAAATTAGATACGCAGTATTTT. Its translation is CATSKLDTQYF.